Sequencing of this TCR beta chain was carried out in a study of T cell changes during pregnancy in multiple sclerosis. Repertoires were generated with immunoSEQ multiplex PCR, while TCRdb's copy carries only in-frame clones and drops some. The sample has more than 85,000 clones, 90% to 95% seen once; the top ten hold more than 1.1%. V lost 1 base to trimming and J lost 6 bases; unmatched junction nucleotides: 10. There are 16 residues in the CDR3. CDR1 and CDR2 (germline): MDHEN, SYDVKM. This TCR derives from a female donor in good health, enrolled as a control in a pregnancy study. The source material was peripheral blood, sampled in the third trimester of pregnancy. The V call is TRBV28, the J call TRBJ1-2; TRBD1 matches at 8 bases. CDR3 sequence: CASSLSTAGGVDGYTF. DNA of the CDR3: TGTGCCAGCAGTTTATCAACGGCAGGGGGCGTTGATGGCTACACCTTC.